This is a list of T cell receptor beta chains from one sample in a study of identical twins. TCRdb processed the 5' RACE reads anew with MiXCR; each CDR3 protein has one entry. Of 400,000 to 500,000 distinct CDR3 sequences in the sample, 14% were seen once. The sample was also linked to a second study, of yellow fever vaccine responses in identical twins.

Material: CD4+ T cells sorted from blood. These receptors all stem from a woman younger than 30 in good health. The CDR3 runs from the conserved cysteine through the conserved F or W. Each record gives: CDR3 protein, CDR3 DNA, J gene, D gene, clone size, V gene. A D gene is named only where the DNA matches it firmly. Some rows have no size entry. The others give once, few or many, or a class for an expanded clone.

CDR3: CASRSSGEGEQYF; DNA: TGTGCCAGCAGGAGTAGCGGGGAGGGGGAGCAGTACTTC; J: TRBJ2-7; D: TRBD2; size: NA; V: TRBV27
CDR3: CASSQTASGSSYNEQFF; DNA: TGTGCCAGCAGCCAAACGGCTAGCGGGAGCTCCTACAATGAGCAGTTCTTC; J: TRBJ2-1; D: TRBD2; size: NA; V: TRBV4-2
CDR3: CASSQLVRTHNEQFF; DNA: TGTGCCAGCAGCCAACTAGTCCGCACACACAATGAGCAGTTCTTC; J: TRBJ2-1; D: NA; size: few; V: TRBV7-3
CDR3: CASSQEGGKNYNEQFF; DNA: TGTGCCAGCAGCCAAGAAGGCGGGAAGAACTACAATGAGCAGTTCTTC; J: TRBJ2-1; D: NA; size: many; V: TRBV4-2
CDR3: CASSYLVEAWIKSGANVLTF; DNA: TGTGCCAGCAGTTACCTTGTTGAGGCCTGGATAAAATCTGGGGCCAACGTCCTGACTTTC; J: TRBJ2-6; D: NA; size: many; V: TRBV6-2/TRBV6-3
CDR3: CASSPGQEQNNEQFF; DNA: TGTGCTAGCAGCCCGGGACAGGAGCAAAACAATGAGCAGTTCTTC; J: TRBJ2-1; D: TRBD1; size: NA; V: TRBV7-7
CDR3: CASSTQVPTNEKLFF; DNA: TGTGCCAGCAGTACACAGGTCCCAACTAATGAAAAACTGTTTTTT; J: TRBJ1-4; D: NA; size: NA; V: TRBV28
CDR3: CASSPNPSAYEQYF; DNA: TGTGCCAGCAGTCCTAACCCCTCAGCCTACGAGCAGTACTTC; J: TRBJ2-7; D: NA; size: NA; V: TRBV6-1
CDR3: CATSEKAPGVYTDTQYF; DNA: TGTGCCACCAGTGAAAAGGCACCGGGGGTCTACACAGATACGCAGTATTTT; J: TRBJ2-3; D: NA; size: NA; V: TRBV24-1
CDR3: CASSFVIAGNYEQYF; DNA: TGCGCCAGCAGCTTTGTTATAGCAGGGAACTACGAGCAGTACTTC; J: TRBJ2-7; D: NA; size: NA; V: TRBV5-1